This T cell receptor beta chain was retrieved from a study of shared clonotypes between healthy human individuals. General study points: Tissues were not sampled, only blood, and their repertoires likely differ. Roughly 4.6% of naive CD4 clonotypes were common to several donors. A generally larger estimated richness was seen in naive subsets than in memory subsets.

V dropped 2 bases and J dropped 6 bases, with 11 bases sitting between them. The CDR3 has 13 residues. Germline loops: CDR1 SNHLY, CDR2 FYNNEI. Assay: immunoSEQ multiplex PCR; the TCRdb copy retains only in-frame clones and omits some. The sample holds more than 2,000,000 clones, approximately 92% seen once. On this clone itself: Its antigen is unknown.

Every one of the donors was a Caucasian adult that lived in Nashville, Tennessee. Material: naive CD4+ T cells sorted from blood. Subset indicated: CD45RA+ positively selected. This receptor was identified in a man in his late teens or twenties in good health. V is TRBV2 and J is TRBJ2-7, with D perhaps TRBD1 (6 bases). This chain's CDR3 is CASSETGLGEQYF. CDR3 nucleotides: TGTGCCAGCAGTGAAACAGGGTTAGGCGAGCAGTACTTC.